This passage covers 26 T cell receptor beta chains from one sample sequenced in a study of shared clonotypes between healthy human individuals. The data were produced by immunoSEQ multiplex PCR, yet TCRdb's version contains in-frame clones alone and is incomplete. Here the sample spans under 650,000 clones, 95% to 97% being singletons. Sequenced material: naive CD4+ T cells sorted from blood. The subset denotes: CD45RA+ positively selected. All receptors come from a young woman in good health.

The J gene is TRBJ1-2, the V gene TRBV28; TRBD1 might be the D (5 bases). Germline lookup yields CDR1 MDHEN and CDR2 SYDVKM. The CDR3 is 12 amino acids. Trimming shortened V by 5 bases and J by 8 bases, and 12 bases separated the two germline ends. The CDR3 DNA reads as TGTGCCAGCAGTACTGGACAAAAAGGCTACACCTTC. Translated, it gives CASSTGQKGYTF.

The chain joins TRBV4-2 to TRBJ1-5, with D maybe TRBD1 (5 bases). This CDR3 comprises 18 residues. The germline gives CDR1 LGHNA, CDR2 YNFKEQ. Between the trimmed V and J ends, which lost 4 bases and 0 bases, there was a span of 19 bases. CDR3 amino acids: CASSPRGFSDDSNQPQHF. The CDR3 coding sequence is TGTGCCAGCAGCCCGAGGGGTTTCTCAGATGATAGCAATCAGCCCCAGCATTTT.

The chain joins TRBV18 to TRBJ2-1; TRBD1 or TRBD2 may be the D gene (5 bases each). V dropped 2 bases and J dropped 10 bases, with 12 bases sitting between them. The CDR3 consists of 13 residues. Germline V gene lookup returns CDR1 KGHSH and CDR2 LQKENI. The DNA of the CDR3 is TGTGCCAGCTCACCATCGAGGGGACGGGAGCAGTTCTTC. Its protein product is CASSPSRGREQFF.

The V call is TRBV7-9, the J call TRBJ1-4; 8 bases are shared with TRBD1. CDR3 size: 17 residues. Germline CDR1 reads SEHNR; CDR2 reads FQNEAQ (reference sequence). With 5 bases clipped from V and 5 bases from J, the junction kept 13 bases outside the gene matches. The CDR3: CASSQGLADRGNEKLFF. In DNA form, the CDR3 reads TGTGCCAGCAGCCAAGGTTTGGCCGACAGGGGAAATGAAAAACTGTTTTTT.

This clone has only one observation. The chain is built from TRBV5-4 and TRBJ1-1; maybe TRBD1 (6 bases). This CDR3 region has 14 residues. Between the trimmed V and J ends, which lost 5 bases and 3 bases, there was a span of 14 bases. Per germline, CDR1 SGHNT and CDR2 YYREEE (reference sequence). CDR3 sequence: CASSLQGSDTEAFF. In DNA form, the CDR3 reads TGTGCCAGCAGTTTACAGGGTTCGGACACTGAAGCTTTCTTT. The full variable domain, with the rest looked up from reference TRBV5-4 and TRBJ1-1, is ETGVTQSPTHLIKTRGQQVTLRCSSQSGHNTVSWYQQALGQGPQFIFQYYREEENGRGNFPPRFSGLQFPNYSSELNVNALELDDSALYLCASSLQGSDTEAFFGQGTRLTVV.

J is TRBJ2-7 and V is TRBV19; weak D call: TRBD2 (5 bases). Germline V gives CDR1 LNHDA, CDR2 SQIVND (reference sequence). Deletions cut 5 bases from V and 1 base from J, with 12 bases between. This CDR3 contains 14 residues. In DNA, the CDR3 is TGTGCCAGTAGTCTGAGGGTTTGGTCCTACGAGCAGTACTTC. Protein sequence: CASSLRVWSYEQYF.

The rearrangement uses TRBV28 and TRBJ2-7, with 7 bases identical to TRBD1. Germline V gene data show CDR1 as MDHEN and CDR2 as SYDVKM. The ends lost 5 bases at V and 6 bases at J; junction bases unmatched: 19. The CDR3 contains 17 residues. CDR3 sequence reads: CASSHCTLQGIVCEQYF. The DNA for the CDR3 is TGTGCCAGCAGTCATTGTACGTTACAGGGGATCGTCTGCGAGCAGTACTTC. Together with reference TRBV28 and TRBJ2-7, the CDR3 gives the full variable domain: DVKVTQSSRYLVKRTGEKVFLECVQDMDHENMFWYRQDPGLGLRLIYFSYDVKMKEKGDIPEGYSVSREKKERFSLILESASTNQTSMYLCASSHCTLQGIVCEQYFGPGTRLTVT.

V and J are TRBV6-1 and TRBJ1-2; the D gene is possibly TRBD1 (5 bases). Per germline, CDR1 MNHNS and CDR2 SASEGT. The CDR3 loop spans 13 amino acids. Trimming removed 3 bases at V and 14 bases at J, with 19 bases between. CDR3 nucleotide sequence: TGTGCCAGCAGTGATCGTCCTTTACAGGCCCGTACCTTC. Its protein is CASSDRPLQARTF.

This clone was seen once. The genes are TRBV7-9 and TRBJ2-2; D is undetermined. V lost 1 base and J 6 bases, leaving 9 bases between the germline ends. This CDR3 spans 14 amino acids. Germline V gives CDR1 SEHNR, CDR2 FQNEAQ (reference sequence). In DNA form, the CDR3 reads TGTGCCAGCAGCTTAGGCGGTTCCCCCGGGGAGCTGTTTTTT. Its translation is CASSLGGSPGELFF.

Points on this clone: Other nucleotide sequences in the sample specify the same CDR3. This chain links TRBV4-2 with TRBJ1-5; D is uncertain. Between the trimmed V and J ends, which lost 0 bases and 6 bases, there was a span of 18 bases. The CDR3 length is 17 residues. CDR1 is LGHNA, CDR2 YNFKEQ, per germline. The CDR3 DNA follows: TGTGCCAGCAGCCAAGATACTCAGGTCCAACGGGGTCAGCCCCAGCATTTT. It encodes CASSQDTQVQRGQPQHF.

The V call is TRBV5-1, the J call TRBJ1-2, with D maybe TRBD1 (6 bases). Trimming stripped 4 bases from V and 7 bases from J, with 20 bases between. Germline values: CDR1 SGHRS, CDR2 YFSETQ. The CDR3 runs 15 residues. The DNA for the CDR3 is TGCGCCAGCAGCCCTATCCCACAGGGCGAGGGTGGCTACACCTTC. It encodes CASSPIPQGEGGYTF.

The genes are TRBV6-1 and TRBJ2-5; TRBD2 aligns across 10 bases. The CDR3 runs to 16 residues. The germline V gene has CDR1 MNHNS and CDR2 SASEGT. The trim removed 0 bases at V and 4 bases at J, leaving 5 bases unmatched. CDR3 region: CASSEARLAGVETQYF. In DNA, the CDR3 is TGTGCCAGCAGTGAAGCGCGGCTAGCGGGAGTAGAGACCCAGTACTTC.

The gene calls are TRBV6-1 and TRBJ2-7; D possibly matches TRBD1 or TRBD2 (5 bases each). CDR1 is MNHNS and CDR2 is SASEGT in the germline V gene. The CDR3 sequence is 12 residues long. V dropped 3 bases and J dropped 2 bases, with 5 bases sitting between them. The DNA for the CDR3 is TGTGCCAGCAGTGAGGGACCCTACGAGCAGTACTTC. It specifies CASSEGPYEQYF.

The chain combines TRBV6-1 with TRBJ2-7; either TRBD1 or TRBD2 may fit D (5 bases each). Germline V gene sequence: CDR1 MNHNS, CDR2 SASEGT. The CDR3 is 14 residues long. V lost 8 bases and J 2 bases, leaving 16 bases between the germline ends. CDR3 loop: CASGTKVPTYEQYF. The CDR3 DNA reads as TGTGCCAGCGGGACGAAGGTGCCGACCTACGAGCAGTACTTC.

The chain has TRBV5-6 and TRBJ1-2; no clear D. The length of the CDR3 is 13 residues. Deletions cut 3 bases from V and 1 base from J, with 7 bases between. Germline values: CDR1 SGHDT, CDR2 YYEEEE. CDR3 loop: CASSWAGNYGYTF. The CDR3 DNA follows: TGTGCCAGCAGCTGGGCGGGTAACTATGGCTACACCTTC.

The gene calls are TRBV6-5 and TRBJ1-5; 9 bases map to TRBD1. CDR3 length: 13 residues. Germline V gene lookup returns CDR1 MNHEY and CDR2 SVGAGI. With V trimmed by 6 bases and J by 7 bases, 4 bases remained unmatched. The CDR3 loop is CASRGQGGQPQHF. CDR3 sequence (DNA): TGTGCCAGCAGGGGACAGGGTGGCCAGCCCCAGCATTTT.

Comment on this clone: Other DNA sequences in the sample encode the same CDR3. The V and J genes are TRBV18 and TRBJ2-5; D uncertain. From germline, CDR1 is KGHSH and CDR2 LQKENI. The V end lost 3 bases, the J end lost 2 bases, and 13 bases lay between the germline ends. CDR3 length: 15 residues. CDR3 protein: CASSPPGLKQETQYF. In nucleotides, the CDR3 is TGTGCCAGCTCACCCCCCGGTCTGAAGCAAGAGACCCAGTACTTC.

CDR3 in DNA: TGTGCCAGCAGTGACTCTAGCGGGAGGTCTGCGTCCTACGAGCAGTACTTC. It specifies CASSDSSGRSASYEQYF. This sequence joins TRBV6-4 and TRBJ2-7, with 10 bases matching TRBD2. The CDR3 consists of 17 residues. Germline CDR1 and CDR2: MRHNA and SNTAGT. The V segment lost 0 bases and the J segment 1 base; nucleotides outside the gene matches: 6.

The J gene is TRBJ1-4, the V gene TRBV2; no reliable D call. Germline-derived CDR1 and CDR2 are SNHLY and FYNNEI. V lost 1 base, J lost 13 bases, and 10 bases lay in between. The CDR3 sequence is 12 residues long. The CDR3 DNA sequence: TGTGCCAGCAGTGAAGTAGTGGCGAGACTGTTTTTT. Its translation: CASSEVVARLFF. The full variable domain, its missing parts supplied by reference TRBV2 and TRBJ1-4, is EPEVTQTPSHQVTQMGQEVILRCVPISNHLYFYWYRQILGQKVEFLVSFYNNEISEKSEIFDDQFSVERPDGSNFTLKIRSTKLEDSAMYFCASSEVVARLFFGSGTQLSVL.

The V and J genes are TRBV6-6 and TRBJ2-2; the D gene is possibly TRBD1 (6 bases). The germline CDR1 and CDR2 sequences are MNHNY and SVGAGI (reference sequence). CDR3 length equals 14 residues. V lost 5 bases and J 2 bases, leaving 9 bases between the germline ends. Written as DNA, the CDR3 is TGTGCCAGCAGTCCGGGACATAACACCGGGGAGCTGTTTTTT. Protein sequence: CASSPGHNTGELFF.

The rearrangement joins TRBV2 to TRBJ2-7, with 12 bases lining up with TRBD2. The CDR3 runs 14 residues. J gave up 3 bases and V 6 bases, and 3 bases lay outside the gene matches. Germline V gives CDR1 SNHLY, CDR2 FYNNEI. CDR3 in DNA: TGTGCCAGCAGGGGACTAGCGGGCGTCTACGAGCAGTACTTC. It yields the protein CASRGLAGVYEQYF.

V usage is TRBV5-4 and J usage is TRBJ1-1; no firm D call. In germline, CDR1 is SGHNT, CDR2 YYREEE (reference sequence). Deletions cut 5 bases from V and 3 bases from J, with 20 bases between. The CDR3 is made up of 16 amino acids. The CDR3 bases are TGTGCCAGCAGATCGCATACCGCGGCAGTGGACACTGAAGCTTTCTTT. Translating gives CASRSHTAAVDTEAFF.

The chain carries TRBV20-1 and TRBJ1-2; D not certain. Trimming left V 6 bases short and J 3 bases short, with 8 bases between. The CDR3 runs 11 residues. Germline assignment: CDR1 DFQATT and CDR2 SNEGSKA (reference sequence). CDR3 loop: CSAPEYYGYTF. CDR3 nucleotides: TGCAGTGCCCCGGAATACTATGGCTACACCTTC.

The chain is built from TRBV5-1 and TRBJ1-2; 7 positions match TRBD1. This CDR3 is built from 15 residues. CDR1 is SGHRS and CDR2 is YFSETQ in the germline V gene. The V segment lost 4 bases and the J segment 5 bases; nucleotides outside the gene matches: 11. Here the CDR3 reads CASSGPSGGGYGYTF. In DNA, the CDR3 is TGCGCCAGCAGCGGCCCGTCAGGGGGTGGGTATGGCTACACCTTC. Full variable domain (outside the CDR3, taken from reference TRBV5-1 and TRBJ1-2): KAGVTQTPRYLIKTRGQQVTLSCSPISGHRSVSWYQQTPGQGLQFLFEYFSETQRNKGNFPGRFSGRQFSNSRSEMNVSTLELGDSALYLCASSGPSGGGYGYTFGSGTRLTVV.

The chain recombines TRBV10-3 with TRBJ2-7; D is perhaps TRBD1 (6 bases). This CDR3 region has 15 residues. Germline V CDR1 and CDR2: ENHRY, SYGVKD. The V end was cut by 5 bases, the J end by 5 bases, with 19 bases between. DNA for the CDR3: TGTGCCATCAGTCGTCGGGCAGGGGATAGGAACGAGCAGTACTTC. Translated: CAISRRAGDRNEQYF.

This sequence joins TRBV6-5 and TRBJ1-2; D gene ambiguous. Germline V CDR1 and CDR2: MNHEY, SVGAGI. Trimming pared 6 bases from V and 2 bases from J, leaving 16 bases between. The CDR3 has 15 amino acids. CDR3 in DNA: TGTGCCAGCAGCCCTCCCGACCTTTCCAACTATGGCTACACCTTC. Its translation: CASSPPDLSNYGYTF.